Shown below are 11 T cell receptor beta chains from a single sample sequenced in a study of shared clonotypes between healthy human individuals. TCRdb's table, derived via immunoSEQ multiplex PCR, lists solely in-frame clones and lacks some. Of about 670,000 clones listed, around 72% are singletons. The sequencing input was memory CD4+ T cells sorted from blood. The subset denotes: CD45RA-negative fraction. These receptors originate from a woman between 25 and 40 years old in good health.

This clone has a handful of counts. The rearrangement joins TRBV25-1 to TRBJ2-1, with 9 positions matching TRBD1. The V gene's germline CDR1 is MGHDK and CDR2 SYGVNS. This CDR3 is built from 17 residues. V dropped 3 bases and J dropped 0; count of bases not matched to a gene: 6. The CDR3: CASSDSGTGNSYNEQFF. The CDR3 DNA follows: TGTGCCAGCAGTGACTCCGGGACAGGGAACTCCTACAATGAGCAGTTCTTC.

The chain links TRBV30 to TRBJ1-4; a possible D gene is TRBD1 (6 bases). V gave up 2 bases and J gave up 8 bases, with 12 bases separating them. Per the germline V gene, CDR1 is GTSNPN and CDR2 is SVGIG (reference sequence). The CDR3 sequence is 13 residues long. The CDR3 bases are TGTGCCTGGAGTCGAAACCAGGGGGAAAAACTGTTTTTT. The encoded protein is CAWSRNQGEKLFF.

CDR3 nucleotides: TGCGCCAGCAGCTTTGCCGGGGGAACCTACGAGCAGTACTTC. This encodes CASSFAGGTYEQYF. The V and J genes are TRBV5-1 and TRBJ2-7; a weak D match, TRBD2 (6 bases). V was cut by 2 bases and J by 2 bases, with 11 bases left in between. Germline lookup yields CDR1 SGHRS and CDR2 YFSETQ. CDR3 length: 14 residues. Based on the CDR3 plus reference TRBV5-1 and TRBJ2-7, the full variable domain is KAGVTQTPRYLIKTRGQQVTLSCSPISGHRSVSWYQQTPGQGLQFLFEYFSETQRNKGNFPGRFSGRQFSNSRSEMNVSTLELGDSALYLCASSFAGGTYEQYFGPGTRLTVT.

The chain carries TRBV6-5 and TRBJ2-7; D is perhaps TRBD1 (6 bases). Germline-derived CDR1 and CDR2 are MNHEY and SVGAGI. This CDR3 contains 14 residues. V lost 2 bases, J lost 4 bases, and 12 bases lay in between. The CDR3: CASSYGTRGYEQYF. CDR3 bases: TGTGCCAGCAGTTACGGTACAAGGGGGTACGAGCAGTACTTC.

The chain employs TRBV7-9 and TRBJ2-7, with 16 bases aligning to TRBD2. The V gene's germline CDR1 is SEHNR and CDR2 FQNEAQ (reference sequence). Losses at the gene ends were 5 bases for V and 4 bases for J; bases not matched to a gene: 5. The CDR3 loop spans 16 amino acids. The CDR3 loop reads CASSPGLAGGRYEQYF. The CDR3 DNA follows: TGTGCCAGCAGCCCGGGACTAGCGGGAGGGAGGTACGAGCAGTACTTC.

The rearrangement uses TRBV27 and TRBJ2-2; no reliable D call. Trimming removed 7 bases at V and 3 bases at J, with 9 bases between. Germline-derived CDR1 and CDR2 are MNHEY and SMNVEV (reference sequence). The CDR3 is made up of 13 amino acids. The CDR3 sequence: CASTSGYTGELFF. For the CDR3, the DNA is TGTGCCAGCACTTCTGGGTACACCGGGGAGCTGTTTTTT.

The gene calls are TRBV27 and TRBJ2-7; a possible D gene is TRBD2 (5 bases). Trimming left V 4 bases short and J 6 bases short, with 16 bases between. The CDR3 covers 14 residues. Germline-derived CDR1 and CDR2 are MNHEY and SMNVEV (reference sequence). The CDR3 loop is CASSSATRRGEQYF. As DNA, the CDR3 is TGTGCCAGCAGTTCGGCGACTCGCCGGGGCGAGCAGTACTTC.

The chain joins TRBV5-1 to TRBJ2-5; TRBD2 aligns across 8 bases. The CDR3 extends over 17 amino acids. The ends lost 0 bases at V and 4 bases at J; junction bases unmatched: 11. Germline V gene sequence: CDR1 SGHRS, CDR2 YFSETQ. CDR3 residues: CASSLAVAGIRGETQYF. The CDR3 DNA reads as TGCGCCAGCAGCTTGGCTGTAGCGGGAATTCGGGGAGAGACCCAGTACTTC. The full variable domain, rest sourced from reference TRBV5-1 and TRBJ2-5, is KAGVTQTPRYLIKTRGQQVTLSCSPISGHRSVSWYQQTPGQGLQFLFEYFSETQRNKGNFPGRFSGRQFSNSRSEMNVSTLELGDSALYLCASSLAVAGIRGETQYFGPGTRLLVL.

The V call is TRBV19, the J call TRBJ2-2, with 7 bases fitting TRBD1. V lost 3 bases and J lost 2; bases outside the gene matches: 6. The CDR3 contains 16 residues. Germline loops: CDR1 LNHDA, CDR2 SQIVND (reference sequence). The CDR3 protein is CASSIKGARNTGELFF. For the CDR3, the DNA is TGTGCCAGTAGTATTAAGGGGGCTCGTAACACCGGGGAGCTGTTTTTT. Looking up the rest from reference TRBV19 and TRBJ2-2 gives the full variable domain: DGGITQSPKYLFRKEGQNVTLSCEQNLNHDAMYWYRQDPGQGLRLIYYSQIVNDFQKGDIAEGYSVSREKKESFPLTVTSAQKNPTAFYLCASSIKGARNTGELFFGEGSRLTVL.

The CDR3 coding sequence is TGTGCCAGCAGTCGGTACGCCCCGGGGTACAATGAGCAGTTCTTC. Residues: CASSRYAPGYNEQFF. The chain joins TRBV6-5 to TRBJ2-1; D may be TRBD2 (5 bases). From germline, CDR1 is MNHEY and CDR2 SVGAGI. With 5 bases removed from V and 4 bases from J, the gap between germline ends came to 15 bases. This CDR3 has 15 amino acids.

DNA of the CDR3: TGTGCCAGCAGCTCCTCCCCAAGGGAGCCCCAGCATTTT. Its translation is CASSSSPREPQHF. The rearrangement links TRBV5-6 to TRBJ1-5; no firm D call. Germline CDR1 is SGHDT and CDR2 is YYEEEE. V dropped 3 bases and J dropped 8 bases, with 12 bases sitting between them. The length of the CDR3 is 13 residues.